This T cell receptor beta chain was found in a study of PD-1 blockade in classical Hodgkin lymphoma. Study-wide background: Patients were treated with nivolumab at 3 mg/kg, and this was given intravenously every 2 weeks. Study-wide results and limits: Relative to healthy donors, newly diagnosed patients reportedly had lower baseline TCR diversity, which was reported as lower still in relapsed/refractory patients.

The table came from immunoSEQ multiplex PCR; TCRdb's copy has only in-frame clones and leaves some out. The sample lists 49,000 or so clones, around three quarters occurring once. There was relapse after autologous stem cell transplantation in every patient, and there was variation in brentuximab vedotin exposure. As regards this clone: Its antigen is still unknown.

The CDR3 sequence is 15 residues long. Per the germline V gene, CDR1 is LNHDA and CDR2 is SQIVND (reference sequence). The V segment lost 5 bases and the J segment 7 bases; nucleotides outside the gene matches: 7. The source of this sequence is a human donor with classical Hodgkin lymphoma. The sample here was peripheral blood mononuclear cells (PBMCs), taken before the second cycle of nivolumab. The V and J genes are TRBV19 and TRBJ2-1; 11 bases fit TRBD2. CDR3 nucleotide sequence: TGTGCCAGTAGTTTCGGGACTAGCGGTTATAATGAGCAGTTCTTC. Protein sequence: CASSFGTSGYNEQFF.